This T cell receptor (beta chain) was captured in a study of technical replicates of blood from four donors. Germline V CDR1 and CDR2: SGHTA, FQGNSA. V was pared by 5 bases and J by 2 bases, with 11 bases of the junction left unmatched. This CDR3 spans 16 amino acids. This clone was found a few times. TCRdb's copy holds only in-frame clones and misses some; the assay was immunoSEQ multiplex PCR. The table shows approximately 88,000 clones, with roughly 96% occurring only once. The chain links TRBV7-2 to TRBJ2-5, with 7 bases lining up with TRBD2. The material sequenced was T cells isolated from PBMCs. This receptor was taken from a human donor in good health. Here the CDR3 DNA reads TGTGCCAGCAGCCTGAGCGGGACCTTTCCTCAAGAGACCCAGTACTTC. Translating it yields CASSLSGTFPQETQYF.